This TCR beta chain emerged from a study of blood T cell repertoires in COVID-19. Turning to the study itself: T cells, B-cell-depleted T cells, or PBMCs supplied cDNA or gDNA.

The CDR3 sequence is 16 residues long. J lost 5 bases, V lost 3 bases, and 7 bases had no gene match. Germline CDR1 is SGHNT and CDR2 is YYREEE (reference sequence). Data came from immunoSEQ multiplex PCR; TCRdb stores just in-frame clones and leaves some out. The profile shows approximately 260,000 clones, roughly 88% of them singletons. J is TRBJ2-3 and V is TRBV5-4, with 12 nucleotides matching TRBD2. The sequencing input was peripheral blood. This clonotype originated in a woman aged 70-85 years with acute or convalescent COVID-19. The CDR3 region is CASSSRLAGEGDTQYF. DNA of the CDR3: TGTGCCAGCAGCTCCCGACTAGCGGGGGAGGGAGATACGCAGTATTTT.